The present entry profiles one TCR beta chain with its context. With 4 bases removed from V and 3 bases from J, the gap between germline ends came to 10 bases. Germline CDR1 is SGHNT and CDR2 is YYREEE (reference sequence). The CDR3 runs to 14 residues. The source of the sample is a study of blood T cell repertoires in COVID-19. Study details: Nucleic acid was either cDNA or gDNA, and it came from T cells, B-cell-depleted T cells, or PBMCs.

Original data processing: Estimates of nucleated cell counts were drawn from the amplification of reference gene primers. Libraries were prepared by immunoSEQ multiplex PCR; TCRdb keeps only in-frame clonotypes and omits some of them. V and J calls and clone size are as listed in that table; D and trimming were resolved from the DNA. The sample yields around 49,000 clones, around 82% seen once. This rearrangement joins TRBV5-4 to TRBJ1-4; D perhaps matches TRBD1 (6 bases). Sequenced: peripheral blood. This receptor was taken from a woman in her sixties with acute or convalescent COVID-19. CDR3 sequence reads: CASSAGQPNEKLFF. For the CDR3, the DNA is TGTGCCAGCAGCGCAGGACAGCCTAATGAAAAACTGTTTTTT.